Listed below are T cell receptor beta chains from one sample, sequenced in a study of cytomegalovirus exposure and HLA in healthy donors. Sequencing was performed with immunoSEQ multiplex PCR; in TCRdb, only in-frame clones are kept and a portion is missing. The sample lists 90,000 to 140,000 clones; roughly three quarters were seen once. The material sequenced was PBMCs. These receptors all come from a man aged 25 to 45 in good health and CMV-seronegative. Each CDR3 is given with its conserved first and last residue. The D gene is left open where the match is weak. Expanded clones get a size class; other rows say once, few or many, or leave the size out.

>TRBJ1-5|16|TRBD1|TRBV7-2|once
CASSLAGTGVLQPQHF
TGTGCCAGCAGCTTAGCCGGGACAGGGGTTTTACAGCCCCAGCATTTT
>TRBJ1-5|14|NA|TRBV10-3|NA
CAISEAGDNQPQHF
TGTGCCATCAGTGAGGCAGGGGATAATCAGCCCCAGCATTTT
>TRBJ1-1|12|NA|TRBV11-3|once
CASSLWQFQAFF
TGTGCCAGCAGCTTATGGCAGTTCCAGGCTTTCTTT
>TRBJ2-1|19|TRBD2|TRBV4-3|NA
CASSQESELAGGPGDEQFF
TGCGCCAGCAGCCAAGAAAGTGAGCTAGCGGGAGGCCCAGGGGATGAGCAGTTCTTC
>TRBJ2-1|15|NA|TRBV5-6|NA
CASSLTLGVNNEQFF
TGTGCCAGCAGCCTGACGCTAGGAGTCAACAATGAGCAGTTCTTC
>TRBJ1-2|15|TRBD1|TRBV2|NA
CASSPGTGVLNGYTF
TGTGCCAGCAGTCCCGGGACAGGGGTTTTGAATGGCTACACCTTC
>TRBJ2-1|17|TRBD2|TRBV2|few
CASEGLAGVSSYNEQFF
TGTGCCAGCGAGGGACTAGCGGGGGTTAGCTCCTACAATGAGCAGTTCTTC
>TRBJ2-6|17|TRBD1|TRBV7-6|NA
CASTGTGFISGANVLTF
TGTGCCAGCACGGGGACAGGGTTTATTTCTGGGGCCAACGTCCTGACTTTC
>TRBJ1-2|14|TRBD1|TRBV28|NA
CASRRQGTNYGYTF
TGTGCCAGCAGGAGACAGGGGACTAACTATGGCTACACCTTC
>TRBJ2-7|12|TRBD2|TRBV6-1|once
CASQTAGYEQYF
TGTGCCAGCCAAACAGCGGGGTACGAGCAGTACTTC
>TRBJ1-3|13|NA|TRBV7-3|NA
CASSSPGARTIYF
TGTGCCAGCAGCTCCCCTGGAGCGAGAACCATATATTTT
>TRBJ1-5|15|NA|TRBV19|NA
CASSIYVRRNQPQHF
TGTGCCAGTAGTATTTATGTACGGAGAAATCAGCCCCAGCATTTT
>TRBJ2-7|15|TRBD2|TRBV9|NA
CASGRGREGTYEQYF
TGTGCCAGCGGGAGGGGGCGGGAGGGCACCTACGAGCAGTACTTC
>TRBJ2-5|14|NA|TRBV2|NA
CASSVGLGVETQYF
TGTGCCAGCAGTGTGGGACTGGGCGTGGAGACCCAGTACTTC
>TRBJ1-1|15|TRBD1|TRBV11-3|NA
CASSTRDRVNTEAFF
TGTGCCAGCAGCACCCGGGACAGGGTGAACACTGAAGCTTTCTTT
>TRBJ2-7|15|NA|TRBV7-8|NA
CASSLAGTHSYEQYF
TGTGCCAGCAGCTTAGCCGGGACTCACTCCTACGAGCAGTACTTC
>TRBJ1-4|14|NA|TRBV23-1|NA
CASSQYKFREKLFF
TGCGCCAGCAGTCAATATAAATTCAGAGAAAAACTGTTTTTT
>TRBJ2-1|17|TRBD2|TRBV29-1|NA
CSVELAGARSSYNEQFF
TGCAGCGTTGAACTAGCGGGAGCCCGAAGCTCCTACAATGAGCAGTTCTTC
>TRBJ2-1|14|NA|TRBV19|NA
CASSAEVSYNEQFF
TGTGCCAGTAGTGCCGAGGTATCATACAATGAGCAGTTCTTC
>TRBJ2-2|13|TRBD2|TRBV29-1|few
CSVSSGIGGELFF
TGCAGCGTTTCAAGCGGGATCGGCGGGGAGCTGTTTTTT
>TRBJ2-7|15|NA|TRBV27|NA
CASSLWPVPTYEQYF
TGTGCCAGCAGTTTATGGCCCGTCCCAACCTACGAGCAGTACTTC
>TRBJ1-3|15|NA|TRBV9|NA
CASSSPRDTGNTIYF
TGTGCCAGCAGCTCTCCCCGGGACACTGGAAACACCATATATTTT